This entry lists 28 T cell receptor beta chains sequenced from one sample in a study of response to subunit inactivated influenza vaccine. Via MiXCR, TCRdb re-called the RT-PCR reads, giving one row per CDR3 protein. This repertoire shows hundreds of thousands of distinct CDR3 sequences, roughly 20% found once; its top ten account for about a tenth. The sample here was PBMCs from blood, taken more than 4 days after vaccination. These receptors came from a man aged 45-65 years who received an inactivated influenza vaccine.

Here the CDR3 DNA reads TGTGCCAGCAGTGAGGGGACAGGGACGGGCTACACCTTC. Translated, it gives CASSEGTGTGYTF. J is TRBJ1-2 and V is TRBV2, with TRBD1 identical over 9 bases. The germline gives CDR1 SNHLY, CDR2 FYNNEI. The V segment lost 3 bases and the J segment 8 bases; nucleotides outside the gene matches: 4. This CDR3 region has 13 residues.

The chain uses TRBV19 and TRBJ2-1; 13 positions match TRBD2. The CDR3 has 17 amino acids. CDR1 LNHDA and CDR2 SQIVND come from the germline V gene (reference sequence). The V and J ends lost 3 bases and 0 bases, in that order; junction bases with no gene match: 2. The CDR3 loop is CASSIRTSGGSYNEQFF. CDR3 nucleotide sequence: TGTGCCAGTAGTATTCGGACTAGCGGGGGCTCCTACAATGAGCAGTTCTTC.

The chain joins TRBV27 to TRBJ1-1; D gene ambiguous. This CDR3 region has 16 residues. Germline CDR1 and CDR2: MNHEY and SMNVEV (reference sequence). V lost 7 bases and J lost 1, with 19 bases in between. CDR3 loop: CASKLGTVAPNTEAFF. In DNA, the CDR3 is TGTGCCAGCAAATTGGGAACCGTGGCCCCGAACACTGAAGCTTTCTTT.

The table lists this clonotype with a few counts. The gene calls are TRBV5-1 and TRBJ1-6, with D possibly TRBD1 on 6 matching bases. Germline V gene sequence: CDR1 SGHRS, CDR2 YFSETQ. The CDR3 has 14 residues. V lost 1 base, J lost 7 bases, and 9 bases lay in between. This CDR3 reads CASSLTGQNSPLHF. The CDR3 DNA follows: TGCGCCAGCAGCTTGACAGGGCAGAATTCACCCCTCCACTTT.

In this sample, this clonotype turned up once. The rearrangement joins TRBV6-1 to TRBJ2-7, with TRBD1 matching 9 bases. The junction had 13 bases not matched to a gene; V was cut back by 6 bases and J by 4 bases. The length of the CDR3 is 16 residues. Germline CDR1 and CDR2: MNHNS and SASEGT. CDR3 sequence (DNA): TGTGCCAGCAGCCGCTCCGCCGGGACAGGGACGTACGAGCAGTACTTC. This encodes CASSRSAGTGTYEQYF.

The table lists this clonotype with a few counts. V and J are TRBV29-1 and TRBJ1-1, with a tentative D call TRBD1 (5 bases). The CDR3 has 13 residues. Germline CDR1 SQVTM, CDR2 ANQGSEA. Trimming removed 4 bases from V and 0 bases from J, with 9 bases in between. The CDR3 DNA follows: TGCAGCGTTGCCCGGGGGTTGAACACTGAAGCTTTCTTT. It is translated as CSVARGLNTEAFF.

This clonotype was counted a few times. CDR3 nucleotides: TGTGCCAGCAGTGAATGGACCGCTTACAATGAGCAGTTCTTC. This translates into CASSEWTAYNEQFF. The chain joins TRBV2 to TRBJ2-1; D uncertain. Trimming shortened V by 2 bases and J by 4 bases, and 9 bases separated the two germline ends. CDR3 length: 14 residues. Germline V gene data show CDR1 as SNHLY and CDR2 as FYNNEI.

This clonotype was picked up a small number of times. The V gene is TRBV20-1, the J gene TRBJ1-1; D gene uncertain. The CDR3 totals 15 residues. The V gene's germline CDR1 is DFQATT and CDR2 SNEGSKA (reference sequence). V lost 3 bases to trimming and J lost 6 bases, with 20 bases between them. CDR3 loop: CSARLGGSRSAEAFF. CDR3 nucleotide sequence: TGCAGTGCTAGGCTGGGTGGGAGTAGATCCGCTGAAGCTTTCTTT.

The CDR3 nucleotides are TGCAGCGGATCCTTCGGGCTAGCGGGAGGGCGTCGATACAATGAGCAGTTCTTC. It yields the protein CSGSFGLAGGRRYNEQFF. The chain employs TRBV29-1 and TRBJ2-1; 12 nucleotides agree with TRBD2. This CDR3 region has 18 residues. Per germline, CDR1 SQVTM and CDR2 ANQGSEA. V shed 7 bases, J shed 4 bases, and the junction held 17 bases outside the gene matches.

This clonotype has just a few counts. The CDR3 region is CASSLGQGRFQETQYF. CDR3 in DNA: TGCGCCAGCAGCCTGGGACAGGGGAGGTTCCAAGAGACCCAGTACTTC. The V and J genes are TRBV5-1 and TRBJ2-5; TRBD1 matches 10 bases. The CDR3 sequence is 16 residues long. With V trimmed by 4 bases and J by 1 base, 7 bases remained unmatched. Germline CDR1 SGHRS, CDR2 YFSETQ.

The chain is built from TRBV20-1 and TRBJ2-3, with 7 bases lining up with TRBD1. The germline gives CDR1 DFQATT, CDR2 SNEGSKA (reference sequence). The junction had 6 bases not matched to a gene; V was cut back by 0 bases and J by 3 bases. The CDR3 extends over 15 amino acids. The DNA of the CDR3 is TGCAGTGCTAGAGATCAGGGCAGGGGGACAGATACGCAGTATTTT. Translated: CSARDQGRGTDTQYF.

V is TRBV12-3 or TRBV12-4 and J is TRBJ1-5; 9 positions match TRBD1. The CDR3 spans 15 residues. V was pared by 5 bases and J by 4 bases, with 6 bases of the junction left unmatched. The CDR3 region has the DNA TGTGCCAGCAGTATCCACGGACAGGGGAATCAGCCCCAGCATTTT. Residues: CASSIHGQGNQPQHF.

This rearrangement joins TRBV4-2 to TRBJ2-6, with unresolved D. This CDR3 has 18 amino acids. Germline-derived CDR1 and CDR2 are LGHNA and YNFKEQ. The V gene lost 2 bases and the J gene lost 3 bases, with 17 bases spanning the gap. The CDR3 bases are TGTGCCAGCAGCCAAAGCCCAGTACGGATAAGTGGGGCCAACGTCCTGACTTTC. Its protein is CASSQSPVRISGANVLTF.

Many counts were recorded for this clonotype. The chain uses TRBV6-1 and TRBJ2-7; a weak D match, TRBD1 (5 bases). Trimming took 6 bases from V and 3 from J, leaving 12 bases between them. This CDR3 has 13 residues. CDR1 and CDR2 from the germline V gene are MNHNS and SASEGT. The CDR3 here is CASRGIGVYEQYF. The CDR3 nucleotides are TGTGCCAGCAGGGGGATAGGGGTCTACGAGCAGTACTTC.

The chain's CDR3 is CSVRTGLSYEQYF. As DNA, the CDR3 is TGCAGCGTACGGACAGGCTTATCCTACGAGCAGTACTTC. V gene TRBV29-1 combines with J gene TRBJ2-7; 7 nucleotides agree with TRBD1. After removal of 6 bases from V and 1 base from J, the junction contained 6 bases not matched to a gene. The CDR3 runs to 13 residues. CDR1 and CDR2 from the germline V gene are SQVTM and ANQGSEA.

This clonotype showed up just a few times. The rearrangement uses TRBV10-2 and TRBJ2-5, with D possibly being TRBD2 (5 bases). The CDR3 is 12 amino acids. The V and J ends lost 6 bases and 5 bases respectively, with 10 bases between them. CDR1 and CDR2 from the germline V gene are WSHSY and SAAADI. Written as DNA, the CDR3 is TGCGCCAGCAGGGACTTTGGGGAGACCCAGTACTTC. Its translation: CASRDFGETQYF.

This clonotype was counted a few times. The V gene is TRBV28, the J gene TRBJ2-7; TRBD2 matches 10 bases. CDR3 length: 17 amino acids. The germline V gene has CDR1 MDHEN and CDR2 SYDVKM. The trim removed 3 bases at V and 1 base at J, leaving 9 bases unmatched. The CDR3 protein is CASSFHIEREGSYEQYF. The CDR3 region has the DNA TGTGCCAGCAGTTTTCATATTGAGCGGGAGGGTTCCTACGAGCAGTACTTC.

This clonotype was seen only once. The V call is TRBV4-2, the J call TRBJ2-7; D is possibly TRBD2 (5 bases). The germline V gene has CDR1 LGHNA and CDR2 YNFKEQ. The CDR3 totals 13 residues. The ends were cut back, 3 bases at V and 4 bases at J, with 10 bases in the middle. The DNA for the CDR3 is TGTGCCAGCAGCCACGGGGTTCCGTACGAGCAGTACTTC. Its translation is CASSHGVPYEQYF.

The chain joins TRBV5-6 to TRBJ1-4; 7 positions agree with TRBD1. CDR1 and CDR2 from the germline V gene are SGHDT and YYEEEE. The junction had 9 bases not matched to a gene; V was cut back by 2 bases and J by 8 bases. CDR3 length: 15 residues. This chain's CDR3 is CASSLYVQGEEKLFF. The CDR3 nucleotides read TGTGCCAGCAGCTTATATGTGCAGGGGGAGGAAAAACTGTTTTTT.

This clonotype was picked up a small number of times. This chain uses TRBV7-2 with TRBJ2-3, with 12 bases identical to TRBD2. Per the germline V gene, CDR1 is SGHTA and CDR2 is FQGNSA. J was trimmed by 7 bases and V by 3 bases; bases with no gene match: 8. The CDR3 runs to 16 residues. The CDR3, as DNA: TGTGCCAGCAGCTTCCGGACTAGCGGGGTTAGTCATACGCAGTATTTT. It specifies CASSFRTSGVSHTQYF.

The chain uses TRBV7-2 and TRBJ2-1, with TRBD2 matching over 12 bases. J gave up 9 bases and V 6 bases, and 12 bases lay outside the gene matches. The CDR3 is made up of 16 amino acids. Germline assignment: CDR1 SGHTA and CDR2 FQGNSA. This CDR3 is CASRSLAGGAYSEQFF. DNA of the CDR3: TGTGCCAGCAGGTCCCTAGCGGGAGGGGCTTATAGTGAGCAGTTCTTC. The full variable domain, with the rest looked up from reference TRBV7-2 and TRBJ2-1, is GAGVSQSPSNKVTEKGKDVELRCDPISGHTALYWYRQSLGQGLEFLIYFQGNSAPDKSGLPSDRFSAERTGGSVSTLTIQRTQQEDSAVYLCASRSLAGGAYSEQFFGPGTRLTVL.

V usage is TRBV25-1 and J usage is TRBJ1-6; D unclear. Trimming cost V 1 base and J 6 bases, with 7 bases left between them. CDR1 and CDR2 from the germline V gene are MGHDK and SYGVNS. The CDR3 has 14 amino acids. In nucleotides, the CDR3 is TGTGCCAGCAGTGAATTAGAGGGTAATTCACCCCTCCACTTT. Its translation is CASSELEGNSPLHF.

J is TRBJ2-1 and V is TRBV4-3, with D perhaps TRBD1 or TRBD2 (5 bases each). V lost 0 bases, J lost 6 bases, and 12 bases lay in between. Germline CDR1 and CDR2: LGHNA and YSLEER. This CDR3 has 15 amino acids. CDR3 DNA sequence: TGCGCCAGCAGCCAAGAAACGAGGGGCGGCAATGAGCAGTTCTTC. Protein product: CASSQETRGGNEQFF.

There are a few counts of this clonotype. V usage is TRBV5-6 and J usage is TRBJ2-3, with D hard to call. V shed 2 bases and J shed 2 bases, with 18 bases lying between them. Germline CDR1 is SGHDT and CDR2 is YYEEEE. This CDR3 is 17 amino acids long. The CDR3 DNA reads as TGTGCCAGCAGCTTTGGGTCCGGAGTGGGGTACACAGATACGCAGTATTTT. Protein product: CASSFGSGVGYTDTQYF.

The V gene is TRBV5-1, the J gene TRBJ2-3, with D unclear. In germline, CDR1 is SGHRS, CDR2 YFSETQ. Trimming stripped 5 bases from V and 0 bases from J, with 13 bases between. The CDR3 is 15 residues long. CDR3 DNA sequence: TGCGCCAGCAGTAGAGGAGAAACTAGCACAGATACGCAGTATTTT. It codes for CASSRGETSTDTQYF. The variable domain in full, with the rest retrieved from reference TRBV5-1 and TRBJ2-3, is KAGVTQTPRYLIKTRGQQVTLSCSPISGHRSVSWYQQTPGQGLQFLFEYFSETQRNKGNFPGRFSGRQFSNSRSEMNVSTLELGDSALYLCASSRGETSTDTQYFGPGTRLTVL.

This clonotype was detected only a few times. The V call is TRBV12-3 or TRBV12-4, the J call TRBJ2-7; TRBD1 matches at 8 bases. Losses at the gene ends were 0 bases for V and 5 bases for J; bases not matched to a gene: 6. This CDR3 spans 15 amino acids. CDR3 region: CASSLAGTGGNEQYF. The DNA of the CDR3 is TGTGCCAGCAGTTTAGCGGGGACAGGCGGGAACGAGCAGTACTTC.

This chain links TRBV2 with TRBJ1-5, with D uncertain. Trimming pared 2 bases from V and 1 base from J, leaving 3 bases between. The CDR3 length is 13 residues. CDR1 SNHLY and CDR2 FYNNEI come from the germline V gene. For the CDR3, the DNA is TGTGCCAGCAGTGAAAGGAGCAATCAGCCCCAGCATTTT. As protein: CASSERSNQPQHF.

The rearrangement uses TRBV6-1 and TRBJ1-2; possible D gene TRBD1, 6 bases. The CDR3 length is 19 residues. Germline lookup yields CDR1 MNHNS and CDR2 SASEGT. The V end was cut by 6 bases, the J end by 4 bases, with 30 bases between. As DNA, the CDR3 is TGTGCCAGCAGCCCAATACCCGCAGAACAGGGAGGGAGCGGCTATGGCTACACCTTC. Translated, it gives CASSPIPAEQGGSGYGYTF.